The following is a TCR beta chain sequence with its context. This clonotype showed up many times. Its antigen target is currently unknown. Base qualities are not recorded, but no much larger clone differs from it by a single base. The sample comes from a study of regulatory T cells in long-lasting Graves disease (dated by TCRdb to 2020 to 2023). Regarding the study in general: Patients with newly diagnosed Graves' disease had been on antithyroid drugs for under 3 months. The study was conducted in China and was registered as a clinical trial. TCR sequencing covered around 13 persistent and 20 or so newly diagnosed Graves' disease patients, about 35 samples in total. Peripheral blood TCR sequencing and RNA sequencing compared persistent Graves' disease patients with newly diagnosed Graves' disease patients.

The germline V and J ends show losses of 2 bases and 0 bases respectively, and no gene match explains 8 bases of the junction. CDR1 DFQATT and CDR2 SNEGSKA are derived from the germline V gene (reference sequence). Taken from cysteine to phenylalanine, the CDR3 has 18 residues. Only CDR3 DNA remains: 54 bases, in frame from the first base. General conclusions and limits of the study: More public clonotypes were shared among persistent patients (around 2,600) than among newly diagnosed patients (more than 950). Compared with newly diagnosed patients, persistent Graves' disease patients had lower TCR Shannon entropy and fewer highly expanded clones, which suggests clonal expansion. Persistent disease showed preferential use of TRBV28, TRBJ1-2 and TRBJ2-5, whereas newly diagnosed disease favored TRBV20-1 and TRBJ2-1. The authors acknowledged the small sample size as a limitation that may reduce accuracy. Because the primary lesion, thyroid tissue, could not be accessed, the study looked at peripheral blood alone. Sequencing and analysis were limited to the TCR beta chain.

The time point label corresponds to: newly diagnosed GD, antithyroid drugs for less than 3 months. RNA was extracted from PBMCs in TRIzol for both TCR sequencing and RNA sequencing. The diagnosis of Graves' disease was made according to American Thyroid Association guidelines. Patients were recruited from an endocrinology department in Xi'an, China. From each patient, about 8.9 milliliters of peripheral blood was collected into an EDTA anticoagulant tube. Ficoll Paque Plus density gradient separation was used to isolate PBMCs, and no further T cell sorting was done. An Agilent 2100 Bioanalyzer and agarose gel were used to check RNA quality, and a NanoDrop 2000 was used to measure RNA concentration. To prepare the library, multiplex PCR was applied. TCRdb shows the sequencer as Illumina HiSeq 4000. TCR beta libraries were built with iRepertoire HTBI primers and Arm-PCR amplification of CDR3 regions. Gel purification was performed on PCR products prior to sequencing. Under the source paper's analysis protocol: Gene usage analysis of CDR3 amino acid clonotypes used the 60 to 80 TRBV and 14 TRBJ segments found across samples. COPE and FqMerger were used to merge filtered high-quality paired reads into contigs. BLAST was used to align contigs to IMGT TRBV, TRBD and TRBJ reference genes, and CDR3 was defined according to IMGT. Any clonotype with a frequency above 0.1% was classified as a highly expanded clone. Shannon entropy served as the measure of repertoire diversity, while the Gini coefficient captured V-J evenness. Public clonotypes were defined as clonotypes shared by more than one individual. The public reads were reprocessed in TCRdb via fastp at Q25 and MiXCR, keeping in-frame beta chains. Every entry covers one CDR3 protein and lists the most common genes and DNA from its rows. The V and J calls shown here were made by TCRdb, not taken from the authors' results. This sample is represented by some 350,000 distinct CDR3 sequences; roughly 15% of them were singletons. Jointly, the top ten make up 20% to 25% of the sample.

The same data also contributed to another study, on T cells in Graves' hyperthyroidism and ophthalmopathy. According to the second study: Graves' hyperthyroidism was defined as stable when no progression to ophthalmopathy occurred over 18 months of follow-up. The hyperthyroidism patients were between 18 and 65 years old and newly diagnosed, with a disease duration of less than 2 months. Any patient with an uncontrolled infection, another autoimmune disease, pregnancy or lactation was excluded. Diagnoses were based on clinical symptoms, serum thyroxine and TRAb, thyroid ultrasound and orbital computed tomography. A first-round RT-PCR of the TCR CDR3 used the HTBI primer set with the Qiagen OneStep RT-PCR kit. Most expanded thyroid clonotypes (frequency above 0.001) were also found in blood, which suggests that blood repertoires may mirror thyroid immune responses. Ophthalmopathy was separated from stable hyperthyroidism by a 13 V-J signature model, with around 88% sensitivity and roughly 81% specificity obtained in cross-validation and 80%/75% obtained in testing. In validation, the model predicted progression to ophthalmopathy a median of about 6.5 months before onset, with roughly 70% sensitivity and 72.22% specificity. To identify TCR V-J signatures that set the groups apart, the researchers used a discovery cohort of 100 patients, made up of 40 to 45 with Graves' ophthalmopathy and about 60 with stable Graves' hyperthyroidism. An independent validation cohort of around 19 hyperthyroidism patients and approximately 16 patients who later progressed to ophthalmopathy tested prospective prediction of ophthalmopathy. The 85 to 100 discovery patients were randomly split 7:3 into training and test sets. In six Graves' hyperthyroidism patients, the study also compared T-cell repertoires from thyroid tissue with T-cell repertoires from blood. Once sampling was done, hyperthyroidism patients were given methimazole at a starting dose of 30 mg daily, whereas ophthalmopathy patients were given high-dose intravenous methylprednisolone. Libraries were constructed in a second round of multiplex PCR, after which size selection and purification were performed. Sequencing of the libraries was done on an Illumina HiSeq2000 using paired-end 100 bp reads. SOAPnuke was used to process the raw data, with reads discarded if the reads contained adapters or uncalled bases, had a mean Phred below 15, or lacked an exact constant-primer or identifier match. COPE v1.2.5 was used to merge high-quality paired reads, and clonotypes were defined as unique nucleotide sequences. MiTCR v1.1 was used to align clonotypes to the IMGT TRBV, TRBD and TRBJ reference segments. The analysis included only V-J combinations with a frequency above 0.0001, which together covered over 98% of the repertoires. A TCS score was defined as the ratio of F50 (clonal expansion) to E x V (chaos), with BLOSUM62-based TCRdist applied between CDR3 peptides within each V-J. Welch's t-statistics and random forest reduced around 510 V-J features to some 14, which were used in a naive Bayes classifier (R e1071). No statistical method was used to set the sample size in advance, and investigators knew the group allocation. According to the paper, TCR Vbeta CDR3 sequencing was carried out on about 140 peripheral blood samples, which came from 40 to 45 ophthalmopathy, under 80 hyperthyroidism and approximately 17 progressor patients.

The V and J segments used are TRBV20-1 and TRBJ2-2, with TRBD1 identical over 11 junction bases. The sample here was peripheral blood mononuclear cells (PBMCs), taken at new diagnosis, from a patient treated with antithyroid drugs. This clonotype was sampled from a woman younger than 35 with Graves disease. Donor details come from another sample of the same person, matched by shared clones. The CDR3 here reads CSARIRGTGGANTGELFF. The bases read TGCAGTGCTAGAATACGCGGGACAGGGGGTGCGAACACCGGGGAGCTGTTTTTT.